Below, 26 T cell receptor beta chains from the same sample are listed, as sequenced in a study of blood T cell repertoires in COVID-19. Sequenced by immunoSEQ multiplex PCR; TCRdb stores in-frame clones only, minus some. The sample has about 150,000 clones, 79% seen once. The sequencing sample was made of peripheral blood. The receptors were sampled from a man aged 45 to 65 with active or convalescent COVID-19.

V is TRBV27 and J is TRBJ2-3; 12 nucleotides agree with TRBD2. V dropped 4 bases and J dropped 6; count of bases not matched to a gene: 11. The CDR3 has 17 residues. Germline CDR1 reads MNHEY; CDR2 reads SMNVEV (reference sequence). The CDR3 reads CASSSPPTSGSGDTQYF. Written as DNA, the CDR3 is TGTGCCAGCAGTTCCCCACCGACTAGCGGGAGCGGGGATACGCAGTATTTT.

The chain couples TRBV19 to TRBJ2-1, with a possible D match to TRBD1 (6 bases). The CDR3 has 16 residues. V dropped 4 bases and J dropped 0 bases, with 13 bases sitting between them. Germline lookup yields CDR1 LNHDA and CDR2 SQIVND (reference sequence). The CDR3, as DNA: TGTGCCAGTAGTACCCCTTGGGACATCTCCTACAATGAGCAGTTCTTC. Protein: CASSTPWDISYNEQFF.

In its sample, this clone was seen once. The chain links TRBV7-6 to TRBJ1-1; 7 nucleotides match TRBD1. CDR1 and CDR2 (germline): SGHVS, FNYEAQ. The CDR3 is 15 amino acids. V was pared by 0 bases and J by 4 bases, with 5 bases of the junction left unmatched. CDR3 nucleotide sequence: TGTGCCAGCAGCTTAGCATCGGCAGGGGGCACTGAAGCTTTCTTT. It specifies CASSLASAGGTEAFF.

This rearrangement joins TRBV12-3 or TRBV12-4 to TRBJ1-2; 7 bases match TRBD1. Germline trimming cut 2 bases from V and 7 bases from J; bases unmatched to any gene: 4. The CDR3 contains 13 residues. The CDR3 region has the DNA TGTGCCAGCAGTTTACAGGGGGAACTTGGCTACACCTTC. It translates to CASSLQGELGYTF.

This clone has a single count. The sample has other DNA sequences that encode this CDR3 too. This chain connects TRBV19 to TRBJ2-5; TRBD1 matches 7 bases. V shed 4 bases and J 4 bases; nucleotides not matched to a gene: 9. CDR3 size: 15 residues. CDR1 and CDR2 (germline): LNHDA, SQIVND (reference sequence). This chain's CDR3 is CASSTLRQGGETQYF. CDR3 DNA: TGTGCCAGTAGTACCCTTCGACAGGGTGGAGAGACCCAGTACTTC.

This clone was counted once. This chain links TRBV10-3 with TRBJ2-5, with D possibly TRBD1 on 6 matching bases. Germline loops: CDR1 ENHRY, CDR2 SYGVKD. Trimming left V 0 bases short and J 3 bases short, with 8 bases between. The CDR3 runs 14 residues. CDR3 sequence reads: CAISESAGEETQYF. The DNA for the CDR3 is TGTGCCATCAGTGAGTCGGCAGGGGAAGAGACCCAGTACTTC.

This clone showed up just a few times. At one boundary the junction diverges from the germline segment, which might be a read error. This CDR3 reads CASREGLAGGWEQYF. The CDR3 nucleotides read TGTGCCAGCAGGGAAGGACTAGCGGGCGGATGGGAGCAGTACTTC. This chain joins TRBV2 and TRBJ2-7; TRBD2 aligns across 11 bases. Germline loops: CDR1 SNHLY, CDR2 FYNNEI. The CDR3 has 15 residues.

As concerns this clone: The identical CDR3 is also encoded by other nucleotide sequences in the sample. The chain uses TRBV27 and TRBJ1-5; D is perhaps TRBD1 (5 bases). Germline values: CDR1 MNHEY, CDR2 SMNVEV (reference sequence). V was clipped by 2 bases and J by 3 bases, with 8 bases between them. The CDR3 is made up of 14 amino acids. In DNA, the CDR3 is TGTGCCAGCAGTTTACAGGGCCCCAATCAGCCCCAGCATTTT. Translating gives CASSLQGPNQPQHF.

The rearrangement links TRBV11-3 to TRBJ2-3; 7 nucleotides match TRBD1. Germline trimming cut 4 bases from V and 0 bases from J; bases unmatched to any gene: 4. The CDR3 sequence is 15 residues long. The V gene's germline CDR1 is SGHNT and CDR2 YENEEA. The CDR3 nucleotides read TGTGCCAGCAGCTCGGGACAGACCAGCACAGATACGCAGTATTTT. It is translated as CASSSGQTSTDTQYF.

The chain employs TRBV3-1 (or the pseudogene TRBV3-2) and TRBJ2-1, with D maybe TRBD1 (5 bases). The CDR3 has 13 residues. The germline V and J ends were trimmed by 5 bases and 6 bases, with 11 bases remaining between them. Germline assignment: CDR1 LGHDT and CDR2 YNNKEL (reference sequence). The CDR3 nucleotides are TGTGCCAGCAGCAAAAGGGGCTCCAATGAGCAGTTCTTC. Its translation is CASSKRGSNEQFF.

This chain uses TRBV24-1 with TRBJ1-5; no clear D. Deletions cut 1 base from V and 4 bases from J, with 19 bases between. The CDR3 consists of 18 residues. The V gene's germline CDR1 is KGHDR and CDR2 SFDVKD. Here the CDR3 reads CATSDFISGFWGNQPQHF. As DNA, the CDR3 is TGTGCCACCAGTGATTTTATATCGGGGTTTTGGGGTAATCAGCCCCAGCATTTT.

The chain joins TRBV24-1 to TRBJ2-3, with 12 bases aligning to TRBD2. The germline CDR1 and CDR2 sequences are KGHDR and SFDVKD. The ends lost 5 bases at V and 6 bases at J; junction bases unmatched: 8. The CDR3 runs to 16 residues. The CDR3 loop reads CATSGASGRAADTQYF. CDR3 nucleotides: TGTGCCACCAGTGGGGCTAGCGGGAGGGCCGCCGATACGCAGTATTTT.

V and J are TRBV10-3 and TRBJ1-2, with unresolved D. The CDR3 covers 12 residues. With 8 bases removed from V and 5 bases from J, the gap between germline ends came to 12 bases. Germline values: CDR1 ENHRY, CDR2 SYGVKD. The CDR3 sequence is CAIGVALYGYTF. DNA for the CDR3: TGTGCCATCGGAGTGGCACTTTATGGCTACACCTTC.

This chain connects TRBV7-8 to TRBJ2-1; no clear D gene. Trimming took off 3 bases at V and 6 bases at J, with 6 bases between the two ends. CDR3 length: 12 residues. Germline CDR1 and CDR2: SGHVS and FQNEAQ. DNA of the CDR3: TGTGCCAGCAGCTTTGACACCAATGAGCAGTTCTTC. As protein: CASSFDTNEQFF.

The rearrangement uses TRBV18 and TRBJ1-2; D is perhaps TRBD1 (5 bases). The V end lost 2 bases, the J end lost 4 bases, and 14 bases lay between the germline ends. This CDR3 comprises 15 residues. Germline V lookup: CDR1 KGHSH, CDR2 LQKENI. The CDR3 DNA is TGTGCCAGCTCACCAGAACCAGGGCCCCCCTATGGCTACACCTTC. Translated: CASSPEPGPPYGYTF.

The chain joins TRBV7-8 to TRBJ2-7; 7 bases map to TRBD1. Trimming took 1 base from V and 4 from J; bases not matched to a gene: 4. In germline, CDR1 is SGHVS, CDR2 FQNEAQ. CDR3 size: 14 residues. The CDR3 DNA sequence: TGTGCCAGCAGCTTAGGGATCAGGGGGTACGAGCAGTACTTC. Its translation: CASSLGIRGYEQYF.

The rearrangement joins TRBV9 to TRBJ2-1; 10 bases match TRBD2. CDR1 SGDLS and CDR2 YYNGEE come from the germline V gene. This CDR3 comprises 16 residues. Unmatched junction bases numbered 3, after V lost 3 bases and J lost 0 bases. The CDR3 DNA is TGTGCCAGCAGCGATCGGACTAGCGGCTCCTACAATGAGCAGTTCTTC. It specifies CASSDRTSGSYNEQFF.

The chain couples TRBV27 to TRBJ1-2; 9 nucleotides agree with TRBD1. The CDR3 contains 13 residues. Trimming at V came to 6 bases and at J to 8 bases, leaving 7 bases not matched to a gene. Germline assignment: CDR1 MNHEY and CDR2 SMNVEV (reference sequence). CDR3 coding DNA: TGTGCCAGCAGGCAACAGGGGGCAGGGGGCTACACCTTC. This encodes CASRQQGAGGYTF.

This clone has more than one count but fewer than ten. The V and J genes are TRBV19 and TRBJ2-3; 7 nucleotides agree with TRBD1. CDR3 length: 15 amino acids. CDR1 and CDR2 (germline): LNHDA, SQIVND (reference sequence). V shed 5 bases, J shed 1 base, and the junction held 6 bases outside the gene matches. The DNA for the CDR3 is TGTGCCAGTAGTGCGACAGGGTGGGGCACAGATACGCAGTATTTT. Translating gives CASSATGWGTDTQYF.

V is TRBV29-1 and J is TRBJ2-7; D is possibly TRBD1 (6 bases). Looked up from germline, CDR1 is SQVTM and CDR2 is ANQGSEA. The V end lost 3 bases, the J end lost 5 bases, and 20 bases lay between the germline ends. The CDR3 contains 15 residues. The CDR3 sequence: CSVDGLRDIDNEQYF. The DNA of the CDR3 is TGCAGCGTTGACGGATTACGGGACATTGACAACGAGCAGTACTTC.

Here the CDR3 DNA reads TGTGCCAGCAGTGAAGCGCGTCAGGGAGGTTACGAGCAGTACTTC. Protein product: CASSEARQGGYEQYF. The rearrangement links TRBV2 to TRBJ2-7; possible D gene TRBD2, 6 bases. Germline V gene lookup returns CDR1 SNHLY and CDR2 FYNNEI. There are 15 residues in the CDR3. V dropped 0 bases and J dropped 4 bases, with 13 bases sitting between them.

The V and J genes are TRBV9 and TRBJ1-1, with TRBD1 matching over 11 bases. The germline V gene encodes CDR1 SGDLS and CDR2 YYNGEE. The CDR3 length is 16 residues. Trimming at V came to 0 bases and at J to 5 bases, leaving 6 bases not matched to a gene. The CDR3 coding sequence is TGTGCCAGCAGCGTAGTTGGGACAGGGGGAGGTACTGAAGCTTTCTTT. Translated: CASSVVGTGGGTEAFF.

The chain couples TRBV15 to TRBJ1-1, with D unclear. This CDR3 has 15 amino acids. CDR1 and CDR2 from the germline V gene are LNHNV and YYDKDF (reference sequence). V gave up 3 bases and J gave up 2 bases, with 13 bases separating them. CDR3 sequence: CATSSLEGPNTEAFF. CDR3 DNA sequence: TGTGCCACCAGCAGCCTCGAGGGCCCCAACACTGAAGCTTTCTTT.

The V gene is TRBV27, the J gene TRBJ1-4; 7 bases map to TRBD1. Germline V gene sequence: CDR1 MNHEY, CDR2 SMNVEV (reference sequence). Trimming took 6 bases from V and 8 from J; bases not matched to a gene: 9. CDR3 length: 14 residues. This chain's CDR3 is CASSPGGLWEKLFF. The CDR3 nucleotides read TGTGCCAGCAGCCCAGGGGGTTTATGGGAAAAACTGTTTTTT.

This chain uses TRBV29-1 with TRBJ2-1, with 10 bases fitting TRBD2. With V trimmed by 4 bases and J by 7 bases, 4 bases remained unmatched. Germline V gives CDR1 SQVTM, CDR2 ANQGSEA. The CDR3 has 13 amino acids. This CDR3 is CSVGGLAMNEQFF. The CDR3 region has the DNA TGCAGCGTTGGGGGACTAGCGATGAATGAGCAGTTCTTC.

This clone showed up just once. This chain connects TRBV27 to TRBJ2-6, with a possible D match to TRBD1 (6 bases). The CDR3 totals 17 residues. V lost 5 bases and J 0 bases, leaving 14 bases between the germline ends. CDR1 is MNHEY and CDR2 is SMNVEV in the germline V gene (reference sequence). The CDR3 here is CASSVTGESSGANVLTF. CDR3 coding DNA: TGTGCCAGCAGTGTGACAGGCGAAAGCTCTGGGGCCAACGTCCTGACTTTC.